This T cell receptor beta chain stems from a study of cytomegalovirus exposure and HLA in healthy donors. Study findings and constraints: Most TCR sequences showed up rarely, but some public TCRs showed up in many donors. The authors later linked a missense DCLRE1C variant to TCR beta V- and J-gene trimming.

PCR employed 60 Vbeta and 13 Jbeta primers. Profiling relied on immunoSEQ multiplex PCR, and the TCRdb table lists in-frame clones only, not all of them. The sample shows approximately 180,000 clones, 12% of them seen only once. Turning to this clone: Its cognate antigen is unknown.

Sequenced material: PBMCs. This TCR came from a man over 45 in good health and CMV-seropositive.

CDR3 DNA: TGTGCCAGCAGCCCACCAGACAGGAACACTGAAGCTTTCTTT. Protein sequence: CASSPPDRNTEAFF. This chain links TRBV7-2 with TRBJ1-1, with D possibly matching TRBD1 (5 bases). The CDR3 sequence is 14 residues long. The germline CDR1 and CDR2 sequences are SGHTA and FQGNSA. Trimming took off 5 bases at V and 1 base at J, with 11 bases between the two ends.